The 27 T cell receptor beta chains listed next were all sequenced from one sample in a study of graft-versus-host responses after intestinal transplantation. The antigens of these receptors remain unknown. The data were produced by immunoSEQ multiplex PCR, yet TCRdb's version contains in-frame clones alone and is incomplete. This sample has tens of thousands of clones; roughly 92% occur once, and the top ten carry around 0.33%. Sequences were derived from unstimulated CD4+ T cells sorted from spleen or lymph node cells, sampled before intestinal transplant. All receptors derive from a human donor who received an intestinal transplant.

The genes are TRBV6-5 and TRBJ2-1, with D possibly matching TRBD1 (6 bases). Germline-derived CDR1 and CDR2 are MNHEY and SVGAGI. This CDR3 has 14 residues. V lost 2 bases to trimming and J lost 9 bases, with 14 bases between them. The CDR3 DNA reads TGTGCCAGCAGTTACACAACAGGGTCTAGTGAGCAGTTCTTC. Protein sequence: CASSYTTGSSEQFF.

This clone came up a few times. V is TRBV10-3 and J is TRBJ1-4, with D uncertain. CDR1 is ENHRY and CDR2 is SYGVKD in the germline V gene. This CDR3 comprises 12 residues. V was shortened by 2 bases and J by 11 bases, with 9 bases between the two germline ends. CDR3 in amino acids: CAISEIEGKLFF. CDR3 bases: TGTGCCATCAGTGAGATCGAAGGTAAACTGTTTTTT.

The rearrangement uses TRBV7-8 and TRBJ1-1, with D perhaps TRBD1 (5 bases). V was cut by 0 bases and J by 4 bases, with 15 bases left in between. CDR1 SGHVS and CDR2 FQNEAQ come from the germline V gene. This CDR3 has 16 residues. In nucleotides, the CDR3 is TGTGCCAGCAGCTTAGCGGGGTTGGTGGGGGGCACTGAAGCTTTCTTT. Its protein product is CASSLAGLVGGTEAFF.

V gene TRBV7-9 combines with J gene TRBJ2-1; TRBD1 matches at 8 bases. There are 14 residues in the CDR3. V was pared by 1 base and J by 7 bases, with 3 bases of the junction left unmatched. Germline loops: CDR1 SEHNR, CDR2 FQNEAQ (reference sequence). In DNA, the CDR3 is TGTGCCAGCAGCTTAGTCGACAGGGGAAATGAGCAGTTCTTC. Amino acids: CASSLVDRGNEQFF.

This rearrangement joins TRBV7-9 to TRBJ2-3, with 8 nucleotides matching TRBD1. From germline, CDR1 is SEHNR and CDR2 FQNEAQ (reference sequence). With V trimmed by 5 bases and J by 1 base, 8 bases remained unmatched. This CDR3 comprises 16 residues. The CDR3 loop is CASSPLDREGTDTQYF. Written as DNA, the CDR3 is TGTGCCAGCAGCCCCCTGGACAGGGAGGGCACAGATACGCAGTATTTT. Combining the CDR3 with reference TRBV7-9 and TRBJ2-3 gives the whole variable domain DTGVSQNPRHKITKRGQNVTFRCDPISEHNRLYWYRQTLGQGPEFLTYFQNEAQLEKSRLLSDRFSAERPKGSFSTLEIQRTEQGDSAMYLCASSPLDREGTDTQYFGPGTRLTVL.

V and J are TRBV9 and TRBJ2-6, with D possibly matching TRBD1 (5 bases). The length of the CDR3 is 17 residues. Germline assignment: CDR1 SGDLS and CDR2 YYNGEE. Trimming stripped 3 bases from V and 0 bases from J, with 13 bases between. The CDR3 loop reads CASSGEPRASGANVLTF. In DNA form, the CDR3 reads TGTGCCAGCAGCGGAGAGCCCAGGGCCTCTGGGGCCAACGTCCTGACTTTC.

This clone appeared a few times. The CDR3: CAWSVKRDGEQFF. CDR3 coding DNA: TGTGCCTGGAGTGTAAAGCGGGACGGTGAGCAGTTCTTC. The chain is built from TRBV30 and TRBJ2-1, with 7 nucleotides matching TRBD2. Germline V CDR1 and CDR2: GTSNPN, SVGIG (reference sequence). There are 13 residues in the CDR3. V dropped 0 bases and J dropped 9; count of bases not matched to a gene: 5.

Note on this clone: The sample has other DNA sequences that encode this CDR3 too. The rearrangement joins TRBV18 to TRBJ2-1; perhaps TRBD2 as D (5 bases). This CDR3 has 13 residues. V lost 2 bases and J lost 4, with 6 bases in between. The V gene's germline CDR1 is KGHSH and CDR2 LQKENI. The CDR3 protein is CASSPRGYNEQFF. The CDR3 DNA is TGTGCCAGCTCACCAAGAGGGTACAATGAGCAGTTCTTC.

V usage is TRBV7-2 and J usage is TRBJ2-1; 10 bases fit TRBD2. The CDR3 sequence is 17 residues long. The J segment lost 0 bases and the V segment lost 0 bases, leaving 2 bases of the junction unmatched. Germline CDR1 SGHTA, CDR2 FQGNSA. The CDR3 protein is CASSLAWTSGSYNEQFF. The CDR3, as DNA: TGTGCCAGCAGCTTAGCGTGGACTAGCGGCTCCTACAATGAGCAGTTCTTC.

The rearrangement links TRBV7-3 to TRBJ2-1, with 9 bases that match TRBD2. The CDR3 totals 14 residues. CDR1 is SGHTA and CDR2 is FQGTGA in the germline V gene. With 5 bases clipped from V and 2 bases from J, the junction kept 1 base outside the gene matches. In DNA, the CDR3 is TGTGCCAGCAGCCCTAGCGGGACCTACAATGAGCAGTTCTTC. Its translation is CASSPSGTYNEQFF.

The genes are TRBV28 and TRBJ2-1; 9 positions agree with TRBD2. The length of the CDR3 is 17 residues. The V segment lost 3 bases and the J segment 8 bases; nucleotides outside the gene matches: 14. Per the germline V gene, CDR1 is MDHEN and CDR2 is SYDVKM. This CDR3 is CASSFGRREGRGHEQFF. The CDR3 DNA is TGTGCCAGCAGTTTCGGTAGGCGGGAGGGCCGGGGGCATGAGCAGTTCTTC.

The chain combines TRBV15 with TRBJ1-4; TRBD1 aligns across 9 bases. The V gene's germline CDR1 is LNHNV and CDR2 YYDKDF (reference sequence). This CDR3 is built from 18 residues. The V and J ends lost 1 base and 3 bases, in that order; junction bases with no gene match: 9. Here the CDR3 DNA reads TGTGCCACCAGCAGAGGACAGGGGGTCGGGACGTCTAATGAAAAACTGTTTTTT. This gives the protein CATSRGQGVGTSNEKLFF.

This clone was observed a few times. The chain couples TRBV5-8 to TRBJ1-4; no definite D call. Trimming took off 6 bases at V and 3 bases at J, with 18 bases between the two ends. The CDR3 contains 16 residues. Germline CDR1 SGHTS, CDR2 YDEGEE. This CDR3 reads CASIHGRARSNEKLFF. CDR3 bases: TGTGCCAGCATCCATGGGAGGGCGCGGTCTAATGAAAAACTGTTTTTT.

The chain joins TRBV5-4 to TRBJ1-2, with 12 bases identical to TRBD1. The CDR3 is 14 residues long. With V trimmed by 4 bases and J by 7 bases, 5 bases remained unmatched. Germline V CDR1 and CDR2: SGHNT, YYREEE (reference sequence). The CDR3 reads CASSPGQGAFGYTF. CDR3 DNA sequence: TGTGCCAGCAGCCCGGGACAGGGGGCTTTTGGCTACACCTTC.

The chain uses TRBV11-3 and TRBJ2-7, with a weak D call TRBD1 (6 bases). V was trimmed by 8 bases and J by 5 bases, leaving 16 bases between them. The CDR3 sequence is 13 residues long. CDR1 is SGHNT, CDR2 YENEEA, per germline. As DNA, the CDR3 is TGTGCCAGCTCAAGGCAGGGGTGGAACGAGCAGTACTTC. This translates into CASSRQGWNEQYF.

This sequence joins TRBV4-1 and TRBJ1-5; possibly TRBD1 for D (5 bases). The length of the CDR3 is 17 residues. CDR1 is MGHRA, CDR2 YSYEKL, per germline. V was clipped by 0 bases and J by 5 bases, with 17 bases between them. The DNA for the CDR3 is TGCGCCAGCAGCCAAGAATCGGCGTCAGGGCCCCATCAGCCCCAGCATTTT. As protein: CASSQESASGPHQPQHF.

This chain connects TRBV19 to TRBJ2-3, with D hard to call. Germline assignment: CDR1 LNHDA and CDR2 SQIVND (reference sequence). With 6 bases removed from V and 1 base from J, the gap between germline ends came to 8 bases. The CDR3 runs to 13 residues. CDR3: CASSPDGTDTQYF. The DNA for the CDR3 is TGTGCCAGTAGCCCGGATGGCACAGATACGCAGTATTTT.

Only a few counts were recorded for this clone. The V and J genes are TRBV21-1 and TRBJ1-5. TRBV21-1 is labeled a pseudogene. This CDR3 is 17 amino acids long. The CDR3 sequence: CASSKDGGGDGNQPQHF. For the CDR3, the DNA is TGTGCCAGCAGCAAAGATGGTGGGGGTGACGGGAATCAGCCCCAGCATTTT.

This clone was recorded only once. The V and J genes are TRBV27 and TRBJ1-2; possible D gene TRBD1, 5 bases. Trimming left V 4 bases short and J 6 bases short, with 21 bases between. This CDR3 is 16 amino acids long. Germline CDR1 is MNHEY and CDR2 is SMNVEV (reference sequence). CDR3 DNA sequence: TGTGCCAGCAGTTCGGGGGGTAGGCATATGCCGGATGGCTACACCTTC. Translating gives CASSSGGRHMPDGYTF.

This chain connects TRBV7-9 to TRBJ2-1; D may be TRBD1 or TRBD2 (6 bases each). The CDR3 consists of 15 residues. In germline, CDR1 is SEHNR, CDR2 FQNEAQ (reference sequence). The V end was cut by 4 bases, the J end by 8 bases, with 18 bases between. The CDR3 DNA reads TGTGCCAGCAGCTACCCGGGGGCTAGTCACCATGAGCAGTTCTTC. It translates to CASSYPGASHHEQFF.

This clone was found a few times. This chain's CDR3 is CASSSQGLNTEAFF. CDR3 sequence (DNA): TGTGCCAGCAGCTCACAGGGATTGAACACTGAAGCTTTCTTT. V usage is TRBV11-1 and J usage is TRBJ1-1, with TRBD1 as a possible D gene (6 bases). V lost 4 bases and J 0 bases, leaving 9 bases between the germline ends. The CDR3 totals 14 residues. CDR1 and CDR2 from the germline V gene are SGHAT and FQDESV (reference sequence).

V is TRBV5-1 and J is TRBJ2-3, with TRBD2 identical over 11 bases. The trim removed 0 bases at V and 1 base at J, leaving 7 bases unmatched. Germline loops: CDR1 SGHRS, CDR2 YFSETQ. The CDR3 spans 18 residues. In DNA form, the CDR3 reads TGCGCCAGCAGCTTGGGTACTAGCGGGAGCGTGGGCACAGATACGCAGTATTTT. Translated: CASSLGTSGSVGTDTQYF. The whole variable domain, remainder taken from reference TRBV5-1 and TRBJ2-3, is KAGVTQTPRYLIKTRGQQVTLSCSPISGHRSVSWYQQTPGQGLQFLFEYFSETQRNKGNFPGRFSGRQFSNSRSEMNVSTLELGDSALYLCASSLGTSGSVGTDTQYFGPGTRLTVL.

The chain is built from TRBV6-5 and TRBJ2-1; 10 nucleotides line up with TRBD2. Germline V gene sequence: CDR1 MNHEY, CDR2 SVGAGI. The CDR3 length is 15 residues. V was clipped by 8 bases and J by 8 bases; unmatched bases: 12. The CDR3 sequence is CASGSLAGEVDEQFF. In DNA, the CDR3 is TGTGCCAGCGGCAGCCTAGCGGGAGAGGTCGATGAGCAGTTCTTC.

The V and J genes are TRBV5-4 and TRBJ1-1; TRBD1 aligns across 7 bases. This CDR3 has 13 residues. Looked up from germline, CDR1 is SGHNT and CDR2 is YYREEE (reference sequence). After removal of 2 bases from V and 7 bases from J, the junction contained 5 bases not matched to a gene. The CDR3 here is CASSFQGGNEAFF. The CDR3 nucleotides are TGTGCCAGCAGCTTTCAGGGGGGGAATGAAGCTTTCTTT.

J is TRBJ1-1 and V is TRBV6-5, with TRBD1 matching 7 bases. This CDR3 has 14 residues. CDR1 is MNHEY, CDR2 SVGAGI, per germline. J was trimmed by 5 bases and V by 6 bases; bases with no gene match: 9. The CDR3, as DNA: TGTGCCAGCAGATACCAGGGGGGGAGAACTGAAGCTTTCTTT. Translation: CASRYQGGRTEAFF.

The chain recombines TRBV2 with TRBJ2-1; D uncertain. The germline CDR1 and CDR2 sequences are SNHLY and FYNNEI. The CDR3 contains 15 residues. Trimming removed 7 bases from V and 3 bases from J, with 16 bases in between. CDR3 in amino acids: CASTIDGARYNEQFF. The DNA of the CDR3 is TGTGCCAGCACTATAGACGGCGCCCGCTACAATGAGCAGTTCTTC.

A single count supports this clone. The CDR3 region has the DNA TGTGCCAGCACCAACCGGGACGTTAAGGGCTATGGCTACACCTTC. Protein product: CASTNRDVKGYGYTF. The chain has TRBV2 and TRBJ1-2; a possible D gene is TRBD1 (5 bases). V was pared by 7 bases and J by 4 bases, with 19 bases between. The CDR3 runs to 15 residues. Germline CDR1 SNHLY, CDR2 FYNNEI.